This TCR beta chain was retrieved from a study of blood T cells in healthy people across ages. CDR1 is MNHNS and CDR2 is SASEGT in the germline V gene. The CDR3 is 15 residues long. V dropped 4 bases and J dropped 0; count of bases not matched to a gene: 4. Combining a sample-barcoded 5' primer with a J-beta primer mix, a second PCR ran for 7 to 11 cycles. One entry per CDR3 protein results from TCRdb running MiXCR on the 5' RACE reads. The top ten hold around 20% of the sample, which has under 800,000 distinct CDR3 sequences, 40% to 45% seen once. This chain uses TRBV6-1 with TRBJ2-3, with TRBD2 matching 7 bases. The receptor's source is a woman aged 55-69 years in good health. The sequenced sample consisted of blood. CDR3 bases: TGTGCCAGCAGTGTGGACGGGGGGAGCACAGATACGCAGTATTTT. This gives the protein CASSVDGGSTDTQYF.